This TCR beta chain is drawn from a study of naive and memory T cell subsets listed by TCRdb under 2017. With respect to the entire study: The figure summarizing these samples reported some 10 blood donors, 7 tuberculin skin test biopsies and 3 saline control biopsies. PCR2 was typically a SYBR Green qPCR stopped at a set threshold; low-input samples could instead use end-point PCR (around 6 cycles).

Library prep was done by UMI-ligation and nested PCR. The ligated cDNA was amplified in four rounds of PCR with nested alpha and beta constant region primers together with the SP2 primer. For the blood and skin samples, TCR RNA was reverse transcribed with SuperScript IV using primers for the alpha and beta constant regions. An oligonucleotide carrying the Illumina SP2 primer and a UMI was ligated to the 3' end of the cDNA by means of T4 RNA ligase 1. To prevent hairpin formation, the 12-nucleotide UMI was made up of two random hexamers with an eight-base spacer between them. From the second PCR onward, TCR alpha and beta chain libraries were processed separately, and dual indexing was applied for multiplexing. After pooling, the indexed libraries were analyzed by capillary electrophoresis and sequenced on either an Illumina MiSeq or NextSeq. PhiX DNA at roughly 4.5-7% was added to the libraries to raise base diversity and improve cluster recognition. The source study handled its data this way. UMIs were extracted from read 2 by Demultiplexor and combined with the TCR sequence from read 1, and reads were split according to sample indices. V and J genes and V-J junctions were identified by Decombinator, which gave every TCR a five-part identifier that included V and J deletions. Collapsinator used UMIs to correct sequencing errors and PCR amplification heterogeneity, producing a UMI-based abundance for each TCR. Identifiers were converted to nucleotide sequence by CDR3Translator and translated to amino acids, and CDR3 regions were extracted on the basis of terminal motifs. Error-corrected counts of alpha and beta TCRs from blood and skin were compared after being normalized to the amount of input RNA. TCRdb ran its own pipeline on the public reads, namely fastp trimming at Q25 and MiXCR clone calling, and kept in-frame beta chains. Rows with a matching CDR3 protein are joined into one entry that keeps the most common DNA and genes. TCRdb's processing, not the authors', yielded these V and J calls. The sample table lists about 25,000 distinct CDR3 sequences, under 6.5% of them with a count of one. The ten most abundant clones make up roughly 7.1% of the sample.

A robust, sensitive protocol for the amplification, sequencing and analysis of TCRs was described in the study, in which 3' ligation of a UMI-containing oligonucleotide to TCR cDNA was used. For whole blood analysis, about 2.5 ml of peripheral blood was drawn from adult healthy volunteers into Tempus tubes, and RNA was extracted according to the manufacturer's instructions. Total RNA was treated with RQ1 DNase, without cell sorting, prior to reverse transcription, with an input of about 1 to 1,100 ng being targeted. Libraries were prepared from skin biopsies and whole blood to test how robust the pipeline was in samples where T cells are a minority population. Overall study outcomes, separate from this receptor: The potential sensitivity of the RNA-based method to TCR transcript changes with T cell activation and differentiation was acknowledged.

This clonotype was detected many times. Its antigen remains unidentified. Per-nucleotide qualities are absent, and no much larger clonotype sits a single base away. The CDR3 runs 14 amino acids, cysteine and phenylalanine included. This entry keeps only the CDR3 DNA: 42 bases, framed from base 1. Trimming takes 2 bases off V and 7 bases off J; junction bases not matched to a gene: 7. The chain couples TRBV12-3 or TRBV12-4 to TRBJ1-2; 7 junctional bases match TRBD1. The specimen was blood. The source is an adult in good health. The bases read TGTGCCAGCAGTTTAAAGCGACAGGGTGGTGGCTACACCTTC. Its coded protein is CASSLKRQGGGYTF.